This entry lists 22 T cell receptor beta chains sequenced from one sample in a study of blood T cell repertoires in COVID-19. Libraries were prepared by immunoSEQ multiplex PCR; TCRdb keeps only in-frame clonotypes and omits some of them. The data hold around 70,000 clones, with about 82% observed a single time. Sequencing was done on a sample of peripheral blood. These TCRs come from a human donor in a cohort sampled during active COVID-19.

This clone was found once. This chain uses TRBV7-2 with TRBJ2-3, with 9 bases fitting TRBD2. Germline-derived CDR1 and CDR2 are SGHTA and FQGNSA. CDR3 size: 14 residues. With 6 bases clipped from V and 7 bases from J, the junction kept 8 bases outside the gene matches. The CDR3 sequence: CASSFSGSRNTQYF. The DNA of the CDR3 is TGTGCCAGCAGTTTTAGCGGGAGCCGAAATACGCAGTATTTT.

The chain joins TRBV3-1 (or the pseudogene TRBV3-2) to TRBJ1-3; D call uncertain. V dropped 5 bases and J dropped 0 bases, with 11 bases sitting between them. Germline lookup yields CDR1 LGHDT and CDR2 YNNKEL (reference sequence). The CDR3 is 15 amino acids. The CDR3 coding sequence is TGTGCCAGCAGCAACAACGGAGCCTCTGGAAACACCATATATTTT. Translating it yields CASSNNGASGNTIYF.

J is TRBJ1-1 and V is TRBV28, with D hard to call. The germline V gene encodes CDR1 MDHEN and CDR2 SYDVKM. Trimming stripped 2 bases from V and 10 bases from J, with 11 bases between. This CDR3 comprises 12 residues. CDR3 amino acids: CASSLKWEGAFF. CDR3 nucleotide sequence: TGTGCCAGCAGTTTAAAATGGGAGGGAGCTTTCTTT. The variable domain in full, completed from reference TRBV28 and TRBJ1-1, reads DVKVTQSSRYLVKRTGEKVFLECVQDMDHENMFWYRQDPGLGLRLIYFSYDVKMKEKGDIPEGYSVSREKKERFSLILESASTNQTSMYLCASSLKWEGAFFGQGTRLTVV.

The V and J genes are TRBV12-3 or TRBV12-4 and TRBJ2-2; maybe TRBD1 (6 bases). The length of the CDR3 is 13 residues. Deletions cut 4 bases from V and 7 bases from J, with 10 bases between. For the CDR3, the DNA is TGTGCCAGCAGTTCACGGGACAACGGGGAGCTGTTTTTT. This sequence encodes CASSSRDNGELFF.

CDR3 nucleotides: TGTGCCAGCCGCTACCTGGGGGGGGCAGGGGGCGGCTACGAGCAGTACTTC. It encodes CASRYLGGAGGGYEQYF. The rearrangement uses TRBV7-2 and TRBJ2-7; possibly TRBD1 for D (8 bases). Trimming removed 8 bases at V and 3 bases at J, with 26 bases between. From germline, CDR1 is SGHTA and CDR2 FQGNSA. The CDR3 spans 17 residues.

V and J are TRBV19 and TRBJ2-1; no clear D. Deletions cut 7 bases from V and 9 bases from J, with 16 bases between. This CDR3 region has 13 residues. The germline V gene encodes CDR1 LNHDA and CDR2 SQIVND (reference sequence). The CDR3 coding sequence is TGTGCCAGTACCCCCCGCTCAATGAGTGAGCAGTTCTTC. Translation gives CASTPRSMSEQFF. Full variable domain (outside the CDR3, taken from reference TRBV19 and TRBJ2-1): DGGITQSPKYLFRKEGQNVTLSCEQNLNHDAMYWYRQDPGQGLRLIYYSQIVNDFQKGDIAEGYSVSREKKESFPLTVTSAQKNPTAFYLCASTPRSMSEQFFGPGTRLTVL.

The chain joins TRBV30 to TRBJ2-3, with a possible D match to TRBD1 (5 bases). Between the trimmed V and J ends, which lost 0 bases and 5 bases, there was a span of 15 bases. The CDR3 is 15 amino acids. Germline V lookup: CDR1 GTSNPN, CDR2 SVGIG (reference sequence). The CDR3 reads CAWSVPAGQVDTQYF. CDR3 nucleotide sequence: TGTGCCTGGAGTGTACCTGCAGGGCAGGTAGATACGCAGTATTTT.

This clone was found once. The chain uses TRBV2 and TRBJ2-7; 9 bases fit TRBD2. Germline CDR1 is SNHLY and CDR2 is FYNNEI. CDR3 size: 13 residues. V lost 6 bases to trimming and J lost 6 bases; unmatched junction nucleotides: 6. The CDR3 nucleotides are TGTGCCAGCAGGCCGGGACTAGCCCGCGAGCAGTACTTC. Protein sequence: CASRPGLAREQYF.

The chain has TRBV20-1 and TRBJ1-6; D possibly corresponds to TRBD1 (6 bases). In germline, CDR1 is DFQATT, CDR2 SNEGSKA (reference sequence). The germline V and J ends were trimmed by 3 bases and 8 bases, with 14 bases remaining between them. This CDR3 comprises 14 residues. The CDR3, as DNA: TGCAGTGCTAGTCACCCAGGGGATTATTCACCCCTCCACTTT. It yields the protein CSASHPGDYSPLHF.

This clone occurred a few times. At one boundary the junction diverges from the germline segment, which might be a read error. The chain recombines TRBV7-9 with TRBJ2-2; D is possibly TRBD2 (5 bases). The CDR3 has 13 amino acids. Germline values: CDR1 SEHNR, CDR2 FQNEAQ (reference sequence). Written as DNA, the CDR3 is TGTGCCAGCAGCGTAGCGAGTGGCGGGGAGCTGTTTTTT. This sequence encodes CASSVASGGELFF.

The genes are TRBV19 and TRBJ2-1; 8 bases match TRBD2. Trimming took 5 bases from V and 10 from J; bases not matched to a gene: 13. CDR1 is LNHDA, CDR2 SQIVND, per germline (reference sequence). The CDR3 totals 15 residues. The CDR3 region is CASSPRGRREEEQFF. The DNA for the CDR3 is TGTGCCAGTAGTCCCCGGGGTCGGCGGGAGGAGGAGCAGTTCTTC. Full variable domain (rest looked up from reference TRBV19 and TRBJ2-1): DGGITQSPKYLFRKEGQNVTLSCEQNLNHDAMYWYRQDPGQGLRLIYYSQIVNDFQKGDIAEGYSVSREKKESFPLTVTSAQKNPTAFYLCASSPRGRREEEQFFGPGTRLTVL.

V usage is TRBV6-5 and J usage is TRBJ1-2; 9 bases align to TRBD1. This CDR3 has 14 amino acids. The J segment lost 2 bases and the V segment lost 6 bases, leaving 4 bases of the junction unmatched. Germline CDR1 and CDR2: MNHEY and SVGAGI. The CDR3 is CASRPGTGNYGYTF. For the CDR3, the DNA is TGTGCCAGCAGGCCCGGGACAGGGAACTATGGCTACACCTTC.

This rearrangement joins TRBV9 to TRBJ1-1, with D possibly matching TRBD1 (6 bases). The CDR3 is 15 amino acids. Between the trimmed V and J ends, which lost 3 bases and 0 bases, there was a span of 12 bases. The V gene's germline CDR1 is SGDLS and CDR2 YYNGEE. The CDR3 is CASSAWTDMNTEAFF. CDR3 in DNA: TGTGCCAGCAGCGCGTGGACAGACATGAACACTGAAGCTTTCTTT.

The V call is TRBV11-2, the J call TRBJ2-7; TRBD1 aligns across 10 bases. Germline lookup yields CDR1 SGHAT and CDR2 FQNNGV. The CDR3 totals 15 residues. Germline trimming cut 3 bases from V and 4 bases from J; bases unmatched to any gene: 6. Here the CDR3 reads CASSFGQGVGYEQYF. CDR3 nucleotide sequence: TGTGCCAGCAGCTTCGGACAGGGGGTAGGATACGAGCAGTACTTC.

The chain is built from TRBV3-1 (or the pseudogene TRBV3-2) and TRBJ2-7; TRBD1 matches at 8 bases. Per the germline V gene, CDR1 is LGHDT and CDR2 is YNNKEL (reference sequence). This CDR3 comprises 13 residues. V shed 4 bases and J 2 bases; nucleotides not matched to a gene: 1. The CDR3 nucleotides are TGTGCCAGCAGCCGACAGGGGACCTACGAGCAGTACTTC. Translation: CASSRQGTYEQYF.

The chain employs TRBV24-1 and TRBJ2-5, with a tentative D call TRBD2 (6 bases). CDR3 length: 15 residues. The ends were cut back, 2 bases at V and 4 bases at J, with 13 bases in the middle. Germline V lookup: CDR1 KGHDR, CDR2 SFDVKD. Here the CDR3 DNA reads TGTGCCACCAGTGATTCCGGGACTGGGGGAGAGACCCAGTACTTC. This gives the protein CATSDSGTGGETQYF.

The J gene is TRBJ2-7, the V gene TRBV18; tentatively, D is TRBD1 (5 bases). The V gene's germline CDR1 is KGHSH and CDR2 LQKENI. The CDR3 contains 13 residues. Trimming pared 3 bases from V and 6 bases from J, leaving 12 bases between. The CDR3 DNA follows: TGTGCCAGCTCACCGACACCGACAGCCGAGCAGTACTTC. Its translation is CASSPTPTAEQYF.

The chain joins TRBV5-1 to TRBJ1-5, with D unclear. The germline gives CDR1 SGHRS, CDR2 YFSETQ. V was cut by 0 bases and J by 0 bases, with 7 bases left in between. CDR3 length: 15 residues. The CDR3 reads CASSLAGDSNQPQHF. In nucleotides, the CDR3 is TGCGCCAGCAGCTTGGCCGGGGATAGCAATCAGCCCCAGCATTTT.

The chain combines TRBV7-2 with TRBJ2-7; 14 bases are a match to TRBD2. The length of the CDR3 is 14 residues. Trimming cost V 6 bases and J 5 bases; bases outside gene matches: 3. CDR1 and CDR2 (germline): SGHTA, FQGNSA. CDR3 nucleotide sequence: TGTGCCAGCAGTCCGGGACTAGCGGGAGACGAGCAGTACTTC. It translates to CASSPGLAGDEQYF. Together with reference TRBV7-2 and TRBJ2-7, the CDR3 gives the full variable domain: GAGVSQSPSNKVTEKGKDVELRCDPISGHTALYWYRQSLGQGLEFLIYFQGNSAPDKSGLPSDRFSAERTGGSVSTLTIQRTQQEDSAVYLCASSPGLAGDEQYFGPGTRLTVT.

The sample holds one count of this clone. Other DNA sequences in the sample encode the same CDR3. The chain joins TRBV5-1 to TRBJ1-2, with 8 nucleotides matching TRBD1. This CDR3 is built from 15 residues. J lost 7 bases, V lost 4 bases, and 12 bases had no gene match. CDR1 is SGHRS and CDR2 is YFSETQ in the germline V gene. The CDR3 bases are TGCGCCAGCAGCGCAGACAGGGGACCCTCTGTTGGCTACACCTTC. It yields the protein CASSADRGPSVGYTF.

The CDR3 sequence is CASSPPSGGSGNSPLHF. The CDR3 bases are TGTGCCAGCAGCCCGCCCTCGGGTGGCAGCGGGAATTCACCCCTCCACTTT. This chain joins TRBV7-9 and TRBJ1-6, with unresolved D. V lost 5 bases and J lost 7, with 21 bases in between. The germline gives CDR1 SEHNR, CDR2 FQNEAQ (reference sequence). There are 17 residues in the CDR3.

The rearrangement joins TRBV29-1 to TRBJ2-7, with TRBD1 matching over 7 bases. CDR1 is SQVTM and CDR2 is ANQGSEA in the germline V gene. The V and J ends lost 3 bases and 2 bases, in that order; junction bases with no gene match: 7. The length of the CDR3 is 14 residues. CDR3 amino acids: CSVEQGTEPYEQYF. The DNA for the CDR3 is TGCAGCGTTGAGCAGGGGACAGAGCCCTACGAGCAGTACTTC.